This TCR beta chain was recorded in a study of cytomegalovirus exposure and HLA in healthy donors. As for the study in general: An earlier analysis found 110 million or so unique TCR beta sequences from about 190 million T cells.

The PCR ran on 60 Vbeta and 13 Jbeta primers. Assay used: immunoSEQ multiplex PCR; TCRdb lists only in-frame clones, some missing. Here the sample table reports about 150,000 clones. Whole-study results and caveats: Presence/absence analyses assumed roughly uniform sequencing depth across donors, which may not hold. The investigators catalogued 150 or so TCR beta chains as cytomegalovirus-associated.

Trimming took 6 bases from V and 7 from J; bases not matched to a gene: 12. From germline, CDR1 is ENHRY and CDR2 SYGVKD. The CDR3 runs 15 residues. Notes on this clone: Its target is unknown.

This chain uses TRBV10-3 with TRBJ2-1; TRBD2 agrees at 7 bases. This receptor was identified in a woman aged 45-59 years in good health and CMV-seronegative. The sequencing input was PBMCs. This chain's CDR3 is CAISAIQREGNEQFF. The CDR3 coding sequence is TGTGCCATCAGCGCCATACAGCGGGAAGGGAATGAGCAGTTCTTC.